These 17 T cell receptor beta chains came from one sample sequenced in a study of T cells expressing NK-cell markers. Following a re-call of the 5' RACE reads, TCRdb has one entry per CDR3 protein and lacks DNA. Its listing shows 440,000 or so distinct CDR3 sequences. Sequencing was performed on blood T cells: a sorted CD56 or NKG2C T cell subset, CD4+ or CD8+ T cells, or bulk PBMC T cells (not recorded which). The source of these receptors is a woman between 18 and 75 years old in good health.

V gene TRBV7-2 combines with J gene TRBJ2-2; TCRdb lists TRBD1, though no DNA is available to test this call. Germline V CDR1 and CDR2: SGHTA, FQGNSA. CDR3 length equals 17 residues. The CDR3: CASSSLYRDRGSGELFF.

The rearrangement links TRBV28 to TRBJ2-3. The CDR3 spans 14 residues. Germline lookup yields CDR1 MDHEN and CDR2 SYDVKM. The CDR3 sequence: CASSLKGSTDTQYF.

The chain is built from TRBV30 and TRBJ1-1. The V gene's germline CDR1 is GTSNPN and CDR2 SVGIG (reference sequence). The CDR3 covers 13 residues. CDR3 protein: CAWSLSQNTEAFF.

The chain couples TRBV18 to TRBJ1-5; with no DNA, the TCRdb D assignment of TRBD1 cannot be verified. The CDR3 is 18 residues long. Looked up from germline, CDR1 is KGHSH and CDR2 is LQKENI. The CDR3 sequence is CASSPSGQGNRGNQPQHF.

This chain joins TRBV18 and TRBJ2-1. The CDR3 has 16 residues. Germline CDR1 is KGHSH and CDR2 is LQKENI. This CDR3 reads CASSPPGSYGYNEQFF.

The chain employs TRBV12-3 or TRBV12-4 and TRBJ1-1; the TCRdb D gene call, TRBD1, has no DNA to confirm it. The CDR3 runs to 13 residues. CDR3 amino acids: CASSTGVGTEAFF.

CDR3 in amino acids: CASSLVQTSGEQFF. The chain joins TRBV5-6 to TRBJ2-1; checking the TCRdb D call of TRBD2 is not possible without DNA. Per the germline V gene, CDR1 is SGHDT and CDR2 is YYEEEE. The CDR3 is made up of 14 amino acids.

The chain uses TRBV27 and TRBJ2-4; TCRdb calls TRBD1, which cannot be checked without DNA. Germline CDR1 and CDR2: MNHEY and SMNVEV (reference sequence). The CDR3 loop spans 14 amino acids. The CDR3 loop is CASSLRKGSGIQYF.

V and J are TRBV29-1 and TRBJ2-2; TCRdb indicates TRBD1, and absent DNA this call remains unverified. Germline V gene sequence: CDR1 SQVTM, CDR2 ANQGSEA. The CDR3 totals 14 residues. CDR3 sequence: CSVSGQGATGELFF.

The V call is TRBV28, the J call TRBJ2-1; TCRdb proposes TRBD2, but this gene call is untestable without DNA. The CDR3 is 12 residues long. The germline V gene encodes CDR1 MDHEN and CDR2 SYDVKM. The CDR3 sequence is CASKDYYNEQFF.

The CDR3: CASRPDRARAFF. V and J are TRBV10-2 and TRBJ1-1; as DNA is missing, the TRBD1 call by TCRdb cannot be tested. Germline CDR1 WSHSY, CDR2 SAAADI. The CDR3 totals 12 residues.

CDR3 loop: CASSLLSGAFNEQFF. The chain employs TRBV5-1 and TRBJ2-1; the TCRdb D gene call, TRBD2, has no DNA to confirm it. Germline lookup yields CDR1 SGHRS and CDR2 YFSETQ. The CDR3 runs 15 residues.

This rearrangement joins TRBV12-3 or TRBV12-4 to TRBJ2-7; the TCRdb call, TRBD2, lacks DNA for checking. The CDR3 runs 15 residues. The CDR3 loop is CASSLTNPGLYEQYF.

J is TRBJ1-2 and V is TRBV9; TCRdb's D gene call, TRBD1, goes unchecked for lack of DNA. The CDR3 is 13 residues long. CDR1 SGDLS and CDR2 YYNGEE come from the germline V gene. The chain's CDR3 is CASGTASNYGYTF.

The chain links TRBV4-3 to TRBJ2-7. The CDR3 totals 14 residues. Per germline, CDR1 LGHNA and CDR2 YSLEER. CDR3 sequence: CASSHNVFMNEQYF.

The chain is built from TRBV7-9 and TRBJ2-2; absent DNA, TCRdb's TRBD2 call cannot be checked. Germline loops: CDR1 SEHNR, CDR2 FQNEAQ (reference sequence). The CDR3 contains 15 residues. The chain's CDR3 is CASSLAAGDVGELFF.

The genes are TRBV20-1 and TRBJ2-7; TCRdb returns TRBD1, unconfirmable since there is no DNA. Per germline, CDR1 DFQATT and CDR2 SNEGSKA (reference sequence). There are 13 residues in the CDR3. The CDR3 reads CSAGDRITNEQYF.